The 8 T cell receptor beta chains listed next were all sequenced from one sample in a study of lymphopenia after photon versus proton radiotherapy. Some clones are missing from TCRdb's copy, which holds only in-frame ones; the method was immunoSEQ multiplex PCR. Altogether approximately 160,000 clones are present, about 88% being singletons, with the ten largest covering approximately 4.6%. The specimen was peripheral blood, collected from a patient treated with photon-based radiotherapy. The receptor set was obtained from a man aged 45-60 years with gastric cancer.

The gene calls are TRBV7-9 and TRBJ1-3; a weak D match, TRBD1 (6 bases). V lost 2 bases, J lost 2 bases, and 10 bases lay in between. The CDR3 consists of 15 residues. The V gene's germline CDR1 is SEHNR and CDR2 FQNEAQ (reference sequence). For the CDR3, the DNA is TGTGCCAGCAGCTTAACGGGGACACCTGGAAACACCATATATTTT. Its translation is CASSLTGTPGNTIYF.

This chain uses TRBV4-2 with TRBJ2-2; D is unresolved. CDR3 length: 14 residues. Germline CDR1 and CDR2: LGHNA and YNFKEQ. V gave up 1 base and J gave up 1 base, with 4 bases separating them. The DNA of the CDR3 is TGTGCCAGCAGCCAAGCACAGAACACCGGGGAGCTGTTTTTT. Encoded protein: CASSQAQNTGELFF.

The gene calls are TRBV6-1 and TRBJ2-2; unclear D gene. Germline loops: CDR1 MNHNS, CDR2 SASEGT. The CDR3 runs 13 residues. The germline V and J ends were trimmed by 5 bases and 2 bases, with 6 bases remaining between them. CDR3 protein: CASSHTNTGELFF. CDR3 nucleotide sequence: TGTGCCAGCAGTCACACCAACACCGGGGAGCTGTTTTTT.

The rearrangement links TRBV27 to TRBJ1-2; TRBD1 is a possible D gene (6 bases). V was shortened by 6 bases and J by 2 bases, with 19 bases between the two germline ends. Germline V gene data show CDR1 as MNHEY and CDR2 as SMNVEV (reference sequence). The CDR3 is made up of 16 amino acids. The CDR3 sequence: CASSKGGQGENYGYTF. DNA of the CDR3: TGTGCCAGCAGCAAAGGGGGGCAGGGAGAGAACTATGGCTACACCTTC.

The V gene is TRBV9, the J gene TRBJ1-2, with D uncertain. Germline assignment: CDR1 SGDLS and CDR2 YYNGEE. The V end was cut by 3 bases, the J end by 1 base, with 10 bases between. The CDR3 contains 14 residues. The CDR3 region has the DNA TGTGCCAGCAGCGCACAAGGCCTTAACTATGGCTACACCTTC. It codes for CASSAQGLNYGYTF.

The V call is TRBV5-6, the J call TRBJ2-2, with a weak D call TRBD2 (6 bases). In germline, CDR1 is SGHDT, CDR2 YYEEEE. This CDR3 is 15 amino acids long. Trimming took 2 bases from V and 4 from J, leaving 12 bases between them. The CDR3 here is CASSFGAGSTGELFF. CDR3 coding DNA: TGTGCCAGCAGCTTTGGGGCGGGAAGCACCGGGGAGCTGTTTTTT.

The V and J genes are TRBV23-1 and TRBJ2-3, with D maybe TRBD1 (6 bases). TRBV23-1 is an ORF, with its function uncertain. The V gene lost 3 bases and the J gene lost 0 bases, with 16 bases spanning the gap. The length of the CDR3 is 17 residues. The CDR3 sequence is CASSQDWTDFSTDTQYF. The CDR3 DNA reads TGCGCCAGCAGTCAGGATTGGACAGACTTTAGCACAGATACGCAGTATTTT.

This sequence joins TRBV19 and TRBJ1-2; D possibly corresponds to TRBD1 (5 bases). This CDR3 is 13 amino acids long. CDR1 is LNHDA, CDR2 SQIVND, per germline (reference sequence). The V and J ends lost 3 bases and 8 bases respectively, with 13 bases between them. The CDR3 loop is CASSMTAGIGYTF. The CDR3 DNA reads TGTGCCAGTAGTATGACGGCAGGGATCGGCTACACCTTC.